This T cell receptor (beta chain) was sequenced during a study of a mutant IDH1 vaccine in newly diagnosed glioma. As for time point: baseline, week 1 (first vaccination visit). Treatment: pre-vaccination baseline after standard-of-care therapy. The protocol was immunoSEQ multiplex PCR, while the TCRdb copy is restricted to in-frame clones and leaves out a portion. The table has 90,000 to 95,000 clones, approximately 83% seen once. The CDR3 totals 14 residues. Germline CDR1 and CDR2: MDHEN and SYDVKM. Trimming stripped 3 bases from V and 9 bases from J, with 14 bases between. This sequence was found in a woman aged 50 to 60 with glioma. This specimen consisted of PBMCs, obtained from a glioma patient treated with radiotherapy, temozolomide or both. The genes are TRBV28 and TRBJ2-2, with a weak D call TRBD2 (5 bases). As DNA, the CDR3 is TGTGCCAGCAGTTTTGGCTGGAGGAGCAGGGAGCTGTTTTTT. It yields the protein CASSFGWRSRELFF.